The 9 T cell receptor beta chains given below trace back to one sample, sequenced in a study of siplizumab effects on memory and regulatory T cells. Assay used: immunoSEQ multiplex PCR; TCRdb lists only in-frame clones, some missing. The table includes 57,000 or so clones, 79% detected once. The sequencing sample was made of memory CD4+ T cells sorted from blood. The receptor source for this set is a human donor in good health.

The rearrangement links TRBV10-3 to TRBJ1-1; 9 nucleotides match TRBD1. J was trimmed by 1 base and V by 6 bases; bases with no gene match: 18. CDR3 length: 19 residues. Germline V CDR1 and CDR2: ENHRY, SYGVKD. CDR3 amino acids: CAISPRDRVGGNGNTEAFF. In nucleotides, the CDR3 is TGTGCCATCAGCCCCCGGGACAGGGTGGGTGGAAATGGGAACACTGAAGCTTTCTTT.

The J gene is TRBJ1-5, the V gene TRBV14; D gene unclear. Germline V gene sequence: CDR1 SGHDN, CDR2 FVKESK. V lost 0 bases and J 6 bases, leaving 6 bases between the germline ends. CDR3 size: 13 residues. The CDR3: CASSQDGVQPQHF. The CDR3 bases are TGTGCCAGCAGCCAAGACGGCGTTCAGCCCCAGCATTTT.

This clone was counted a single time. CDR3 in amino acids: CASSGRAGTEAFF. DNA for the CDR3: TGCGCCAGCAGCGGGAGGGCCGGCACTGAAGCTTTCTTT. The chain is built from TRBV5-1 and TRBJ1-1, with unresolved D. The CDR3 extends over 13 amino acids. Trimming shortened V by 4 bases and J by 4 bases, and 11 bases separated the two germline ends. Germline V gene data show CDR1 as SGHRS and CDR2 as YFSETQ.

The CDR3 nucleotides are TGCGCCAGCAGCTCACAACCGGGGGACAGGGGCGGCGGGGAGCTGTTTTTT. Its protein is CASSSQPGDRGGGELFF. The chain joins TRBV5-1 to TRBJ2-2, with 10 bases aligning to TRBD1. The CDR3 contains 17 residues. CDR1 is SGHRS, CDR2 YFSETQ, per germline. V lost 3 bases, J lost 7 bases, and 12 bases stayed unmatched.

Note on this clone: Other DNA sequences from this sample encode an identical CDR3 as well. V gene TRBV7-2 combines with J gene TRBJ1-2; D perhaps matches TRBD1 (6 bases). Between the trimmed V and J ends, which lost 4 bases and 4 bases, there was a span of 19 bases. The CDR3 runs 16 residues. Germline assignment: CDR1 SGHTA and CDR2 FQGNSA. In DNA form, the CDR3 reads TGTGCCAGCAGCTCCAGGTCCGGGACACCGAGCTATGGCTACACCTTC. Protein sequence: CASSSRSGTPSYGYTF.

This chain's CDR3 is CASSTGYHEQYF. The CDR3 coding sequence is TGTGCCAGCAGTACAGGGTACCACGAGCAGTACTTC. V and J are TRBV6-5 and TRBJ2-7; tentative D call: TRBD1 (6 bases). Germline V gene data show CDR1 as MNHEY and CDR2 as SVGAGI. This CDR3 has 12 residues. V shed 5 bases and J shed 5 bases, with 10 bases lying between them.

The rearrangement links TRBV7-2 to TRBJ2-5; D not resolved. The J call may be in error: the DNA end matches TRBJ2-7 better. This CDR3 is 12 amino acids long. Germline V gene lookup returns CDR1 SGHTA and CDR2 FQGNSA. This CDR3 reads CASSPSVYEQYF. CDR3 bases: TGTGCCAGCAGCCCCTCAGTCTACGAGCAGTACTTC.

This rearrangement joins TRBV7-2 to TRBJ2-1; D call uncertain. The CDR3 has 13 residues. V shed 4 bases and J shed 6 bases, with 10 bases lying between them. Germline V gives CDR1 SGHTA, CDR2 FQGNSA. Written as DNA, the CDR3 is TGTGCCAGCAGCTCGCCACCAAGCAATGAGCAGTTCTTC. Translation: CASSSPPSNEQFF.

This sequence joins TRBV23-1 and TRBJ1-2, with 7 positions matching TRBD1. Being an ORF, TRBV23-1 has a function that is uncertain. V dropped 0 bases and J dropped 3; count of bases not matched to a gene: 13. The CDR3 is made up of 18 amino acids. CDR3 sequence: CASSQSGSTGDRHYGYTF. CDR3 bases: TGCGCCAGCAGTCAATCGGGGTCGACGGGGGACAGACACTATGGCTACACCTTC.